This TCR beta chain was retrieved from a study of cytomegalovirus exposure and HLA in healthy donors. The table came from immunoSEQ multiplex PCR; TCRdb's copy has only in-frame clones and leaves some out. Here the sample spans 200,000 to 300,000 clones, around 85% being singletons. V dropped 3 bases and J dropped 3 bases, with 9 bases sitting between them. Germline CDR1 and CDR2: LNHDA and SQIVND (reference sequence). The CDR3 has 13 amino acids. The sequence came from a young woman in good health and CMV-seropositive. Sequencing input: PBMCs. The rearrangement links TRBV19 to TRBJ2-7; D is unresolved. The CDR3 loop is CASSIGVLYEQYF. The DNA for the CDR3 is TGTGCCAGTAGTATTGGAGTCCTCTACGAGCAGTACTTC. The full variable domain, with the rest looked up from reference TRBV19 and TRBJ2-7, is DGGITQSPKYLFRKEGQNVTLSCEQNLNHDAMYWYRQDPGQGLRLIYYSQIVNDFQKGDIAEGYSVSREKKESFPLTVTSAQKNPTAFYLCASSIGVLYEQYFGPGTRLTVT.